This TCR beta chain appears in the sequencing data of a study of identical twins (dated by TCRdb to 2016 to 2017). In terms of the full investigation: To test whether fetal clonotypes persist, the study used deep sequencing on TCR alpha and beta repertoires from monozygotic twins, unrelated adults of various ages, and cord blood. Replicate twin experiments were performed at different times using different library preparation protocols to rule out contamination.

Every donor in the study was a healthy Caucasian. At least ten counts were recorded for this clonotype. Which antigen it targets is not known. Nothing much larger sits one base from this clone, and base qualities are not available. Spanning cysteine to phenylalanine, the CDR3 consists of 17 amino acids. The only DNA kept is the CDR3, 51 bases in frame from the first base. Per the germline V gene, SQVTM is the CDR1 and ANQGSEA is the CDR2. For this chain, trimming is 2 bases at the V end and 2 bases at the J end, and the number of junction bases without a gene match is 10. The library was built by means of 5' RACE. Sequencing relied on an Illumina HiSeq 2000. A universal primer binding site was added through template switching, and the final cDNA carried a unique molecular identifier so that TCR cDNA molecules could be counted accurately. Specific primers in the conserved constant-segment region were used to synthesize first-strand cDNA for TCR alpha and beta chains. To control for contamination, every cDNA library was double barcoded, receiving both a SMART-Mk sample barcode and Illumina barcodes. TruSeq adapter sequences along with Illumina sample barcodes were introduced in two successive PCR steps. TCR alpha and beta cDNA libraries were sequenced on the Illumina HiSeq platform with custom primers. The published analysis was carried out like this. Unique molecular identifiers were extracted from raw reads with MiGEC, and CDR3 positions were determined with MiXCR. Recombination models were inferred per individual with the repgenHMM and IGoR tools using an EM algorithm. The tcR package in R was used for shared clonotype analysis, with sharing normalized by the product of cloneset sizes. Out-of-frame nonproductive sequences were analyzed to study raw recombination free of thymic and clonal selection effects. TCRdb ran its own pipeline on the public reads, namely fastp trimming at Q25 and MiXCR clone calling, and kept in-frame beta chains. Records with the same CDR3 protein are collapsed into one entry carrying the most frequent genes and DNA. The V and J calls were not made by the authors but by TCRdb's processing. In all, the sample holds 1.5 million to 2 million distinct CDR3 sequences, and around 33% of those were seen once. The leading ten clones occupy less than 0.35% of the sample.

Points the paper makes about the study in general: Zero-insertion analyses could be partly confounded by invariant T cells such as MAIT and iNKT, although diverse VJ usage argued against such confounding for most clonotypes. Abundant cord blood beta clonotypes carried fewer insertions; young adult naive repertoires showed a weaker similar trend, while memory repertoires showed none. Excess twin sharing in beta out-of-frame sequences was weaker because fewer shared sequences lowered the signal-to-noise ratio. Because the same donors could not be followed over many years, the conclusions relied on cross-sectional statistical analysis. Compared with coincidental sharing between unrelated individuals, an excess of low generation-probability sequences was observed among out-of-frame TCR alpha sequences shared between twins. Recombination models systematically underestimated out-of-frame TCR alpha sharing in monozygotic twins but agreed with sharing between unrelated individuals.

The V gene is TRBV29-1 and the J gene is TRBJ2-3; 10 bases in the junction line up with TRBD2. The sample was cord blood. The receptor's source is a newborn girl in good health. The sequenced DNA is TGCAGCGTTGAACCCCTAGCGGGAGATGGGGTCACAGATACGCAGTATTTT. Its product reads: CSVEPLAGDGVTDTQYF.